This T cell receptor beta chain stems from a study of blood T cell repertoires in COVID-19. Trimming removed 4 bases from V and 1 base from J, with 14 bases in between. The CDR3 consists of 15 residues. The germline V gene encodes CDR1 SGHNT and CDR2 YENEEA. Sequencing was performed with immunoSEQ multiplex PCR; in TCRdb, only in-frame clones are kept and a portion is missing. The sample includes around 250,000 clones, about 88% of them seen just once. The sequenced material came from peripheral blood. This TCR was recovered from a man aged 18 to 35 with active or convalescent COVID-19. J is TRBJ2-7 and V is TRBV11-3; D possibly corresponds to TRBD1 (6 bases). CDR3 in DNA: TGTGCCAGCAGCTCAAGGGACAAGAGGTCCTACGAGCAGTACTTC. It translates to CASSSRDKRSYEQYF.